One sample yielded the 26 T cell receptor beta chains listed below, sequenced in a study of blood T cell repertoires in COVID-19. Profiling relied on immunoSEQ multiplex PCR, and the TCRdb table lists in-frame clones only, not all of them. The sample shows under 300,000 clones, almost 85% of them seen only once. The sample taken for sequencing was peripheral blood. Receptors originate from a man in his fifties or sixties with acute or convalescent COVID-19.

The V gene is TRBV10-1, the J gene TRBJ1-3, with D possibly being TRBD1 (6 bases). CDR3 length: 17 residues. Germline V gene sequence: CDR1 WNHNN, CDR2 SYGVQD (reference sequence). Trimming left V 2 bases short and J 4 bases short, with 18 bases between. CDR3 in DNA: TGCGCCAGCAGTGAGGGGCAGGGGACGTCGTGGGGAAACACCATATATTTT. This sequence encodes CASSEGQGTSWGNTIYF.

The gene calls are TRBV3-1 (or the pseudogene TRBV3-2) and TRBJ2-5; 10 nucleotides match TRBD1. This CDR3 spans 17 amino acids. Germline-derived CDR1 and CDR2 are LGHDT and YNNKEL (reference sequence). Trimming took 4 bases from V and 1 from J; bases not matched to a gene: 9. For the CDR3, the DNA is TGTGCCAGCAGCCCCCGACAGGGGGCGAACTTCCAAGAGACCCAGTACTTC. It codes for CASSPRQGANFQETQYF.

CDR3 DNA: TGTGCCAGCAGAACCCCAACCCGATCAGGGGTAGAGGGCTACACCTTC. Protein: CASRTPTRSGVEGYTF. This rearrangement joins TRBV28 to TRBJ1-2; weak D call: TRBD1 (6 bases). Germline assignment: CDR1 MDHEN and CDR2 SYDVKM. This CDR3 comprises 16 residues. Trimming stripped 6 bases from V and 8 bases from J, with 25 bases between.

In DNA, the CDR3 is TGTGCCAGCAGTTTCTTTTTCGGTCAGCCCCAGCATTTT. This gives the protein CASSFFFGQPQHF. This chain joins TRBV27 and TRBJ1-5; the D is unclear. The ends were cut back, 3 bases at V and 6 bases at J, with 9 bases in the middle. Germline V gene data show CDR1 as MNHEY and CDR2 as SMNVEV (reference sequence). CDR3 length: 13 residues.

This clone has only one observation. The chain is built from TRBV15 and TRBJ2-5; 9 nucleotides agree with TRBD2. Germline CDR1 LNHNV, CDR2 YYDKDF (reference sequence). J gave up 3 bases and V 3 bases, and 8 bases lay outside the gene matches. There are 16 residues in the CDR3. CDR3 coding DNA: TGTGCCACCAGCAGTTTAAGGGCGGGGGGGGAAGAGACCCAGTACTTC. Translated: CATSSLRAGGEETQYF.

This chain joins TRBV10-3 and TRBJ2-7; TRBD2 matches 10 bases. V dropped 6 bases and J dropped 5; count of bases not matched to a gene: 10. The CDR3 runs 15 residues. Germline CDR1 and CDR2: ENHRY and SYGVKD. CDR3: CAIRPEGLAGDEQYF. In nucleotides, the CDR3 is TGTGCCATCAGACCAGAGGGGCTAGCGGGAGACGAGCAGTACTTC.

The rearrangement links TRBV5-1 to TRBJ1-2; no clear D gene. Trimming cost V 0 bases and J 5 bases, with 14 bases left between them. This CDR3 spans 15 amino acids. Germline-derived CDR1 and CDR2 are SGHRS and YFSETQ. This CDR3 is CASSLAGDSLYGYTF. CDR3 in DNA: TGCGCCAGCAGCTTGGCCGGGGATTCCTTGTATGGCTACACCTTC.

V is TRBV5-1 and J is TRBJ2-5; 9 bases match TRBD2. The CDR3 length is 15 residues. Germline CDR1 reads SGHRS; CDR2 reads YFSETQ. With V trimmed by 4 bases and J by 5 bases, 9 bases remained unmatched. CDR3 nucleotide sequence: TGCGCCAGCAGCCTCCCGGCGGGAGGGCGGGAGACCCAGTACTTC. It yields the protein CASSLPAGGRETQYF.

Here the CDR3 DNA reads TGTGCCAGCAGCTTAGACAGGGGGCACGGCTACACCTTC. This codes for CASSLDRGHGYTF. This chain uses TRBV11-3 with TRBJ1-2; 8 nucleotides line up with TRBD1. Germline V CDR1 and CDR2: SGHNT, YENEEA. CDR3 length: 13 residues. The ends lost 0 bases at V and 8 bases at J; junction bases unmatched: 2.

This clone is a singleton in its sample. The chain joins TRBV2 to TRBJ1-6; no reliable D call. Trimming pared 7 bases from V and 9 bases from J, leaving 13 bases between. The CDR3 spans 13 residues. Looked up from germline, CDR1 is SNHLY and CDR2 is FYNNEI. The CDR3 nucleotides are TGTGCCAGCAAGGAGGGTTTGGCTTCACCCCTCCACTTT. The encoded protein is CASKEGLASPLHF.

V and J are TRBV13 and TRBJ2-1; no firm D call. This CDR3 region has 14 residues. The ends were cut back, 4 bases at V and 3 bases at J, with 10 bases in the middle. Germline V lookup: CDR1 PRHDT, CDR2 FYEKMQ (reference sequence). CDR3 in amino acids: CASSSPGSYNEQFF. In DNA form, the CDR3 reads TGTGCCAGCAGCTCTCCTGGCAGCTACAATGAGCAGTTCTTC.

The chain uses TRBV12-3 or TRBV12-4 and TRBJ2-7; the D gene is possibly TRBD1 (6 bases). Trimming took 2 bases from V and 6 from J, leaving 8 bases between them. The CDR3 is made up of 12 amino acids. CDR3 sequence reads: CASSLSRGEQYF. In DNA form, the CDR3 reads TGTGCCAGCAGTTTAAGCAGGGGCGAGCAGTACTTC.

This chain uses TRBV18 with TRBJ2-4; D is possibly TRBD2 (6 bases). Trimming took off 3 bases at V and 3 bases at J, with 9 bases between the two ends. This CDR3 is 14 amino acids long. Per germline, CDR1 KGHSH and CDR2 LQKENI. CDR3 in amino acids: CASSPLGGKNIQYF. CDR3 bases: TGTGCCAGCTCACCCCTGGGGGGCAAAAACATTCAGTACTTC. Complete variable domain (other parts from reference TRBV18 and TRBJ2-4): NAGVMQNPRHLVRRRGQEARLRCSPMKGHSHVYWYRQLPEEGLKFMVYLQKENIIDESGMPKERFSAEFPKEGPSILRIQQVVRGDSAAYFCASSPLGGKNIQYFGAGTRLSVL.

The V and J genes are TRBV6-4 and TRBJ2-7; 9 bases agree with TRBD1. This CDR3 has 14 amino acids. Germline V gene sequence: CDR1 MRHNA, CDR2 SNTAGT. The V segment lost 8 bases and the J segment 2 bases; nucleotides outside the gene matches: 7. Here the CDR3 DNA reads TGTGCCAGCGGTCCCGGGACAGGGACCTACGAGCAGTACTTC. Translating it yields CASGPGTGTYEQYF.

CDR3: CASSLGDEQFF. For the CDR3, the DNA is TGCGCCAGCAGTTTGGGAGATGAGCAGTTCTTC. The chain carries TRBV10-2 and TRBJ2-1, with D maybe TRBD2 (5 bases). CDR3 length: 11 amino acids. Germline CDR1 WSHSY, CDR2 SAAADI. Trimming removed 5 bases at V and 8 bases at J, with 7 bases between.

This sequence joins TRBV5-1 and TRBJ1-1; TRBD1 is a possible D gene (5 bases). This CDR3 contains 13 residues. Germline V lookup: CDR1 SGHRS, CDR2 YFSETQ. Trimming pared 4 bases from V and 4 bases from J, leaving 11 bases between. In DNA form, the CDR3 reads TGCGCCAGCAGCGAGGGACTTGGCACTGAAGCTTTCTTT. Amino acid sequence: CASSEGLGTEAFF.

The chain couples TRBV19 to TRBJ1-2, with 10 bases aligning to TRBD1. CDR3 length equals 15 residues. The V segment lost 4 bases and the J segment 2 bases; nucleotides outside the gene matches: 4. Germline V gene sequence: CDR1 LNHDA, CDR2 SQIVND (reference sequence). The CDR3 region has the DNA TGTGCCAGTAGTACAAGGGGACAGGGGAACTATGGCTACACCTTC. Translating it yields CASSTRGQGNYGYTF.

CDR3 region: CASSLGSSGNTIYF. As DNA, the CDR3 is TGCGCCAGCAGCTTGGGGAGCTCTGGAAACACCATATATTTT. The chain joins TRBV5-1 to TRBJ1-3; D remains ambiguous. V was pared by 0 bases and J by 0 bases, with 4 bases between. CDR1 is SGHRS and CDR2 is YFSETQ in the germline V gene. The CDR3 runs 14 residues.

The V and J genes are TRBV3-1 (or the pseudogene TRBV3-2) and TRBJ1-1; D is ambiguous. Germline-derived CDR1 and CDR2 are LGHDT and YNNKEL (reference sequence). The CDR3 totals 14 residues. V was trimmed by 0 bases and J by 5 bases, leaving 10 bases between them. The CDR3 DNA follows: TGTGCCAGCAGCCAAGACAGTTGGTGGACTGAAGCTTTCTTT. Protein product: CASSQDSWWTEAFF.

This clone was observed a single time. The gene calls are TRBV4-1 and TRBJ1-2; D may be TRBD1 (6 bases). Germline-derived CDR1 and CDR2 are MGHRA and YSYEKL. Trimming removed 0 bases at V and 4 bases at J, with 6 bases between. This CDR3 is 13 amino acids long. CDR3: CASSQEGGYGYTF. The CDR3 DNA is TGCGCCAGCAGCCAAGAAGGGGGCTATGGCTACACCTTC.

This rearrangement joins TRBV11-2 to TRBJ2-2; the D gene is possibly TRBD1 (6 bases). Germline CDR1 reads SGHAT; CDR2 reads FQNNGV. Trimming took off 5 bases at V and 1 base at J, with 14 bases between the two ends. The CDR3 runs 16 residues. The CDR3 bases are TGTGCCAGCAGCGAGATTCCGACAGGGAACACCGGGGAGCTGTTTTTT. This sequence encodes CASSEIPTGNTGELFF.

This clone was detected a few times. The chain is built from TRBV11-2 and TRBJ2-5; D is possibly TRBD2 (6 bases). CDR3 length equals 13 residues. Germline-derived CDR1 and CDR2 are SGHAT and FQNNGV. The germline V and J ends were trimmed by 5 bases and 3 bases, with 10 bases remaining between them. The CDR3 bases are TGTGCCAGCAGCGCCAGGAGGGAAGAGACCCAGTACTTC. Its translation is CASSARREETQYF.

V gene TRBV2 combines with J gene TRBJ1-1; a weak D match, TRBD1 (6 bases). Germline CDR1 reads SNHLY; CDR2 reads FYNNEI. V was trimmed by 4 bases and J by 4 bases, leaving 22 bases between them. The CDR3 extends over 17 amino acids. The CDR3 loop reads CASSASLLQGELTEAFF. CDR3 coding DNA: TGTGCCAGCAGTGCATCACTCTTACAGGGTGAGCTCACTGAAGCTTTCTTT.

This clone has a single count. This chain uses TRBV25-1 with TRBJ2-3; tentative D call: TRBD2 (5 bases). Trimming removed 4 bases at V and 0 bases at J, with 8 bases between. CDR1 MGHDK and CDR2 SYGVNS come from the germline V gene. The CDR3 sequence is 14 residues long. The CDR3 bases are TGTGCCAGCAGTGGACTACATAGCACAGATACGCAGTATTTT. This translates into CASSGLHSTDTQYF.

The CDR3 nucleotides are TGTGCCAGTAGTCCGGGGGAGGGCACTGAAGCTTTCTTT. It codes for CASSPGEGTEAFF. This chain uses TRBV19 with TRBJ1-1; TRBD1 might be the D (5 bases). The CDR3 contains 13 residues. V was pared by 5 bases and J by 4 bases, with 11 bases between. The germline CDR1 and CDR2 sequences are LNHDA and SQIVND (reference sequence).

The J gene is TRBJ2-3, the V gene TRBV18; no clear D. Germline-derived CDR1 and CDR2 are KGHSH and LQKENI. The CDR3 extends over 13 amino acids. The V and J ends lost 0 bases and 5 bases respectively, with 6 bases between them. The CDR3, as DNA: TGTGCCAGCTCACCACCTTCGGGAGATACGCAGTATTTT. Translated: CASSPPSGDTQYF.